This T cell receptor beta chain came from a study of OX40 agonist ivuxolimab in advanced cancers. About the research overall: Recorded diagnoses for dose-escalation patients were hepatocellular carcinoma, melanoma, renal cell or head and neck cancer. Study-level findings and limits: CD8+ T cells were the subset that, on average, had more expanded clones than CD4+.

For this clone: Its specificity is not known.

TCRdb's copy holds only in-frame clones and misses some; the assay was immunoSEQ multiplex PCR. The table lists 81,000 or so clones, more than 70% of them singletons. The sequence was collected from an adult with an advanced solid tumor such as melanoma, head and neck, liver or kidney cancer. The source was CD4+ or CD8+ T cells sorted from blood, collected in a trial of the OX40 agonist ivuxolimab.

The CDR3 loop reads CASSRPPDAYSGNTIYF. DNA of the CDR3: TGTGCCAGCAGTCGACCCCCGGACGCCTACTCTGGAAACACCATATATTTT. This chain joins TRBV28 and TRBJ1-3; D is ambiguous. Germline loops: CDR1 MDHEN, CDR2 SYDVKM. CDR3 length equals 17 residues. The ends were cut back, 5 bases at V and 0 bases at J, with 17 bases in the middle.